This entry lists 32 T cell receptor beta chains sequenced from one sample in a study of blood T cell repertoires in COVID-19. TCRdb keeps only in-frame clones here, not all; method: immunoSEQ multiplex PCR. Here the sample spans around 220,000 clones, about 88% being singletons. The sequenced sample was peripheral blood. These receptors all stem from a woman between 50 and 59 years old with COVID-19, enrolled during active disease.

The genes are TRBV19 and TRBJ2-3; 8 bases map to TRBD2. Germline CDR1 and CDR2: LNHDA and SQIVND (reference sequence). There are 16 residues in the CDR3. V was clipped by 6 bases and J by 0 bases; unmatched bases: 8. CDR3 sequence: CASSPGVAGSTDTQYF. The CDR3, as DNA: TGTGCCAGTAGCCCTGGGGTAGCGGGGAGCACAGATACGCAGTATTTT.

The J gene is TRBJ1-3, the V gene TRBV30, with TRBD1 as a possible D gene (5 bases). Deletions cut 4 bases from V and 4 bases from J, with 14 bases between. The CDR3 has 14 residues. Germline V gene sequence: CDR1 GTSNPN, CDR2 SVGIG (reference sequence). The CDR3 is CAWKIGATGNTIYF. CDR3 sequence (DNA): TGTGCCTGGAAGATAGGGGCGACCGGAAACACCATATATTTT.

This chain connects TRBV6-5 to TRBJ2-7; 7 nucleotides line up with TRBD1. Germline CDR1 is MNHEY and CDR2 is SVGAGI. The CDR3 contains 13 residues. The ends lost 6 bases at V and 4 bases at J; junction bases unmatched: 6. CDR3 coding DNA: TGTGCCAGCAGCTACAGGGGTCAGTACGAGCAGTACGTC. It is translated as CASSYRGQYEQYV.

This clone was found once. CDR3 nucleotide sequence: TGCGCCAGCAGCTCCGGGACAGGGGGCGCCCAGACCCAGTACTTC. It encodes CASSSGTGGAQTQYF. The chain is built from TRBV5-1 and TRBJ2-5; 12 positions match TRBD1. V lost 3 bases and J lost 6; bases outside the gene matches: 6. The germline V gene encodes CDR1 SGHRS and CDR2 YFSETQ. The CDR3 is made up of 15 amino acids.

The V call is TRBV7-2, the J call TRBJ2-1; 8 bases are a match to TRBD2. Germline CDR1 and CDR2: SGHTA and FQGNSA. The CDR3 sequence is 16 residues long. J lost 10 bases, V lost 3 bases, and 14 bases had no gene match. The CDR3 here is CASSFPGLGTRGEQFF. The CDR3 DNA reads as TGTGCCAGCAGCTTCCCGGGACTAGGTACCCGAGGGGAGCAGTTCTTC.

The DNA of the CDR3 is TGCGCCAGCAGCTTGGCGCAGGGGTGGGGCACAGATACGCAGTATTTT. Protein product: CASSLAQGWGTDTQYF. The genes are TRBV5-1 and TRBJ2-3; possible D gene TRBD1, 6 bases. In germline, CDR1 is SGHRS, CDR2 YFSETQ. The V and J ends lost 0 bases and 1 base respectively, with 12 bases between them. CDR3 size: 16 residues.

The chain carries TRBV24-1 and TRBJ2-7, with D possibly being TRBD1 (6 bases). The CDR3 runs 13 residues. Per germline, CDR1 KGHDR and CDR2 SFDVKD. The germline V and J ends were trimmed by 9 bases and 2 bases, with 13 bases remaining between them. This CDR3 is CATPVGGAYEQYV. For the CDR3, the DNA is TGTGCCACCCCGGTAGGGGGTGCCTACGAGCAGTACGTC.

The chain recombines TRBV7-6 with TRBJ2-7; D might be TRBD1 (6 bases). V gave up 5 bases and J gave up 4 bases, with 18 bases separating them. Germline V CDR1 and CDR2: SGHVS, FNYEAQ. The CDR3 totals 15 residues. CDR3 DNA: TGTGCCAGCAGCAAATCATGGGGGACAACGTACGAGCAGTACTTC. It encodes CASSKSWGTTYEQYF.

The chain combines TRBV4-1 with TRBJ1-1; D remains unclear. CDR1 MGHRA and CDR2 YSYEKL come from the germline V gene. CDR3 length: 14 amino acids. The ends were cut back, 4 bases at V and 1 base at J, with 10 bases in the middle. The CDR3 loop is CASSRSTSNTEAFF. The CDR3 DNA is TGCGCCAGCAGCCGATCAACATCGAACACTGAAGCTTTCTTT.

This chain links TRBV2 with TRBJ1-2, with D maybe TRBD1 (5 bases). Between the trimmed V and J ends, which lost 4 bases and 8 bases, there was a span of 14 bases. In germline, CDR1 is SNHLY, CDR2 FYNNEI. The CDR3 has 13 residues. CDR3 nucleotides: TGTGCCAGCAGTGGCGGTCGGGGGGAAGGCTACACCTTC. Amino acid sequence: CASSGGRGEGYTF.

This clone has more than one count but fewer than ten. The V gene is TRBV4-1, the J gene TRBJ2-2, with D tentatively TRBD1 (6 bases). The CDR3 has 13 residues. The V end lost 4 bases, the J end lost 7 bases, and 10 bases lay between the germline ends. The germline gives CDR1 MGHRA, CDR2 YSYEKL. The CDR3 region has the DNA TGCGCCAGCAGCCTAACAGGGAGCGGGGAGCTGTTTTTT. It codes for CASSLTGSGELFF.

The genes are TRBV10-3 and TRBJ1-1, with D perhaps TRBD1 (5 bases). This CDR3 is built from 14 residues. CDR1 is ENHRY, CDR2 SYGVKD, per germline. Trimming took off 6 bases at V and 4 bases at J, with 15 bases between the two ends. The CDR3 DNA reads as TGTGCCATCAGCTCCATCAGCGGGGCCACTGAAGCTTTCTTT. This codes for CAISSISGATEAFF.

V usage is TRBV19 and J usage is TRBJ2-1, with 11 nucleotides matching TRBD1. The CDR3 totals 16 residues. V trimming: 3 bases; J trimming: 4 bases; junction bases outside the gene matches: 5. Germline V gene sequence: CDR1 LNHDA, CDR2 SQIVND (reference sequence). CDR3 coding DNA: TGTGCCAGTAGTATGGACGGGGACAGGGGGTACAATGAGCAGTTCTTC. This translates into CASSMDGDRGYNEQFF.

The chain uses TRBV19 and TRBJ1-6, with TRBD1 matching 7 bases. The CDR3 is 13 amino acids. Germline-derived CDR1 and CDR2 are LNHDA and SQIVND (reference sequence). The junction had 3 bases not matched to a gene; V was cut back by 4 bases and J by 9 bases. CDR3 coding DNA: TGTGCCAGTAGTAAAGGGGGCGGTTCACCCCTCCACTTT. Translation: CASSKGGGSPLHF.

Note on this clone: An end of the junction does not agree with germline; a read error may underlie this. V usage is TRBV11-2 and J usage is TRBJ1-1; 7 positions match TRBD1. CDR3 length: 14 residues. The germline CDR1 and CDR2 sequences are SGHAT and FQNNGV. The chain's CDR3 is CASSPTGVGTEAFF. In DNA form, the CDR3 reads TGTGCTAGCAGCCCCACAGGGGTTGGAACTGAAGCTTTCTTT.

CDR3 nucleotide sequence: TGTGCCAGCAGTCTAGGGACAGGGGACGGCTACACCTTC. It encodes CASSLGTGDGYTF. This chain connects TRBV27 to TRBJ1-2; 10 bases agree with TRBD1. After removal of 5 bases from V and 8 bases from J, the junction contained 5 bases not matched to a gene. There are 13 residues in the CDR3. Germline V gene sequence: CDR1 MNHEY, CDR2 SMNVEV (reference sequence).

CDR3 in DNA: TGCGCCAGCAGCCAAGGTAGCACTGATTCAAACACCATATATTTT. It codes for CASSQGSTDSNTIYF. V gene TRBV4-3 combines with J gene TRBJ1-3, with no clear D. Germline V lookup: CDR1 LGHNA, CDR2 YSLEER. V was clipped by 1 base and J by 6 bases, with 13 bases between them. The CDR3 sequence is 15 residues long.

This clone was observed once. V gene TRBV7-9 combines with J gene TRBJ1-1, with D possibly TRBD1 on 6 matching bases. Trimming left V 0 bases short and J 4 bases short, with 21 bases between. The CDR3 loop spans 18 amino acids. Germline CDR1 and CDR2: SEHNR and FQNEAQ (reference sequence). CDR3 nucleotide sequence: TGTGCCAGCAGCTTAGCTATCCGACAGGCGGTATCGGGCACTGAAGCTTTCTTT. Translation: CASSLAIRQAVSGTEAFF.

The CDR3 nucleotides are TGTGCCACCACCCGTCCACATTTAGGGACTAGCGGGGATCAGAACGGGGAGCTGTTTTTT. Amino acids: CATTRPHLGTSGDQNGELFF. The chain couples TRBV24-1 to TRBJ2-2; 13 nucleotides match TRBD2. The CDR3 consists of 20 residues. CDR1 is KGHDR and CDR2 is SFDVKD in the germline V gene. V lost 8 bases, J lost 7 bases, and 21 bases stayed unmatched.

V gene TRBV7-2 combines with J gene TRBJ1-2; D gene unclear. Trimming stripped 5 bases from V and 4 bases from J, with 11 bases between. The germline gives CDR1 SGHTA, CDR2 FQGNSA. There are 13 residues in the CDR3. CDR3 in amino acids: CASSEEGGYGYTF. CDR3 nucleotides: TGTGCCAGCAGCGAAGAGGGTGGCTATGGCTACACCTTC.

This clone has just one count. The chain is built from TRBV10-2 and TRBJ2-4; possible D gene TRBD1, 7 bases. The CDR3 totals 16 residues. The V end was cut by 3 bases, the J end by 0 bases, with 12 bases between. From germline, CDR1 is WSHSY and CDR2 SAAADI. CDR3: CASSDQGGIAKNIQYF. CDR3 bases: TGCGCCAGCAGTGACCAGGGGGGTATAGCCAAAAACATTCAGTACTTC.

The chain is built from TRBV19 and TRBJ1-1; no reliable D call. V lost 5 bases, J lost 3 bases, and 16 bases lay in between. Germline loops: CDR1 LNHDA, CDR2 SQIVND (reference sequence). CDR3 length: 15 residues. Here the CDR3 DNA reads TGTGCCAGTAGTCCCTCCCGGCGAGGGTACACTGAAGCTTTCTTT. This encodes CASSPSRRGYTEAFF.

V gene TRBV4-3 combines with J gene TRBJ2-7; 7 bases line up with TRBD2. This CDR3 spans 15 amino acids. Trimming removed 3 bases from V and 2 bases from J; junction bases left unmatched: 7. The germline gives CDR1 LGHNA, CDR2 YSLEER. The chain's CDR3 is CASSHSSGGTYEQYF. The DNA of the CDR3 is TGCGCCAGCAGCCATTCTAGCGGAGGTACCTACGAGCAGTACTTC.

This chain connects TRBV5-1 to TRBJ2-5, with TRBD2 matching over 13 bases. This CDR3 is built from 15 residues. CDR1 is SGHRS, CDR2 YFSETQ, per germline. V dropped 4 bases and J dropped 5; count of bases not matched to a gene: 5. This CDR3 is CASSLPGLAGETQYF. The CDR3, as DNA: TGCGCCAGCAGCCTCCCGGGACTAGCGGGGGAGACCCAGTACTTC. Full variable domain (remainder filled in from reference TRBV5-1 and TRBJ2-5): KAGVTQTPRYLIKTRGQQVTLSCSPISGHRSVSWYQQTPGQGLQFLFEYFSETQRNKGNFPGRFSGRQFSNSRSEMNVSTLELGDSALYLCASSLPGLAGETQYFGPGTRLLVL.

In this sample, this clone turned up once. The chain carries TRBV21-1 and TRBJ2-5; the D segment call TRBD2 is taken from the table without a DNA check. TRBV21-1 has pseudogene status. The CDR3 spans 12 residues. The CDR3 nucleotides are TGTGCCAGCAGCAAAGACCGGGAGACCCAGTACTTC. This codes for CASSKDRETQYF.

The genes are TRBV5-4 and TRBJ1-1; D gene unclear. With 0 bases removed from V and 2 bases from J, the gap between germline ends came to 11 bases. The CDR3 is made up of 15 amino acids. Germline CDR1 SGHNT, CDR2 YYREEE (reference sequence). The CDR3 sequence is CASSLAGGVNTEAFF. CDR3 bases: TGTGCCAGCAGCTTGGCAGGCGGGGTAAACACTGAAGCTTTCTTT.

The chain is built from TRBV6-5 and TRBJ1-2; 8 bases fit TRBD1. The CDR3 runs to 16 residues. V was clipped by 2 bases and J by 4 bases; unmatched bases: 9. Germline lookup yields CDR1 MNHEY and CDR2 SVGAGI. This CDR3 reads CASSYRGQGATYGYTF. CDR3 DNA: TGTGCCAGCAGTTACCGAGGACAGGGCGCTACCTATGGCTACACCTTC.

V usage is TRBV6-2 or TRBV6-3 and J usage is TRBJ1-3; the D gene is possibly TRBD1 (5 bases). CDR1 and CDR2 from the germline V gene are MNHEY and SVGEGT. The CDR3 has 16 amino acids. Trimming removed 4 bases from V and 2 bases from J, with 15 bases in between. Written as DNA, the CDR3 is TGTGCCAGCAGTTTAGGACGGGGGAGGACTGGAAACACCATATATTTT. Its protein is CASSLGRGRTGNTIYF.

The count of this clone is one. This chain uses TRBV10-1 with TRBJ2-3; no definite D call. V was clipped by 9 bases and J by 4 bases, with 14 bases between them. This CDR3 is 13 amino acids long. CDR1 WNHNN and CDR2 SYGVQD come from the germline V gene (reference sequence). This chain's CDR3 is CASRGSASDTQYF. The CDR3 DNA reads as TGCGCCAGTAGAGGTAGTGCCTCAGATACGCAGTATTTT.

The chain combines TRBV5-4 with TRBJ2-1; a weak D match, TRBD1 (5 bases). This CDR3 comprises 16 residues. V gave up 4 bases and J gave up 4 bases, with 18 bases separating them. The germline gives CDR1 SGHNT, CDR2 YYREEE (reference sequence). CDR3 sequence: CASSLGVGAMYNEQFF. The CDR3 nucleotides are TGTGCCAGCAGCCTAGGCGTAGGGGCGATGTACAATGAGCAGTTCTTC.

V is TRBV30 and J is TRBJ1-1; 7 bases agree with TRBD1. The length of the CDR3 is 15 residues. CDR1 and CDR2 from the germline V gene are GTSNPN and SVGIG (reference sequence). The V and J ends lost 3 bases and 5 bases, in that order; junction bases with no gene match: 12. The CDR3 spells CAWSPYAGRGTEAFF. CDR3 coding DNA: TGTGCCTGGAGCCCTTACGCGGGCAGGGGGACTGAAGCTTTCTTT.

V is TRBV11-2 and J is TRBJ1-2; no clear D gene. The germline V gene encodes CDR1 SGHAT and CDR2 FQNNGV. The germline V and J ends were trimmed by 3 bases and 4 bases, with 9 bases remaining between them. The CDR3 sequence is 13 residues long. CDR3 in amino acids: CASSLDGAYGYTF. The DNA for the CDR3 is TGTGCCAGCAGCTTGGATGGAGCCTATGGCTACACCTTC.